A selection of T cell receptor beta chains follows, all from one sample in a study of response to subunit inactivated influenza vaccine. In TCRdb, the RT-PCR reads were re-called with MiXCR into one record per CDR3 protein. The sample lists 450,000 to 600,000 distinct CDR3 sequences; 7.5% to 8.5% were seen once. Sequencing was performed on PBMCs from blood, taken less than 25 months after vaccination. All receptors derive from a man aged 50 to 69 who received an inactivated influenza vaccine. Both conserved end residues are part of each CDR3. The D gene is left open where the match is weak. Clone size appears in some rows only: once, few, many, or a class for an expanded clone.

v_call	clone_size	j_call	d_call	cdr3_aa	cdr3_nt
TRBV7-2	few	TRBJ2-3	-	CASSTDGWMGDTQYF	TGTGCCAGCAGCACAGACGGGTGGATGGGAGATACGCAGTATTTT
TRBV20-1	few	TRBJ2-7	-	CSAREETNPYYEQYF	TGCAGTGCTAGAGAGGAGACCAATCCTTACTACGAGCAGTACTTC
TRBV18	many	TRBJ1-2	TRBD1	CASSPGQGPNYGYTF	TGTGCCAGCTCACCTGGACAGGGCCCTAACTATGGCTACACCTTC
TRBV7-3	many	TRBJ2-1	TRBD2	CASSLSAGALEQFF	TGTGCCAGCAGCTTATCGGCGGGAGCGCTTGAGCAGTTCTTC
TRBV6-5	many	TRBJ2-1	-	CASSYEVSTYNEQFF	TGTGCCAGCAGTTACGAGGTGAGCACCTACAATGAGCAGTTCTTC
TRBV29-1	-	TRBJ2-5	TRBD2	CSVEIPSGLWEETQYF	TGCAGCGTCGAAATCCCTAGCGGACTATGGGAAGAGACCCAGTACTTC
TRBV20-1	few	TRBJ1-5	-	CSARASTYSNQPQHF	TGCAGTGCTAGAGCCTCAACTTATAGCAATCAGCCCCAGCATTTT
TRBV4-1	-	TRBJ1-6	-	CASSQGPPGQFNSPLHF	TGCGCCAGCAGCCAAGGGCCCCCGGGACAATTCAATTCACCCCTCCACTTT
TRBV28	few	TRBJ1-1	-	CASGSKNTEAFF	TGTGCCAGCGGATCGAAGAACACTGAAGCTTTCTTT
TRBV15	-	TRBJ1-1	-	CATSRGVAALNGAFF	TGTGCCACCAGCAGAGGTGTAGCGGCGTTAAATGGAGCTTTCTTT
TRBV18	-	TRBJ2-3	TRBD1	CASQQDRAGTDTQYF	TGTGCCAGCCAACAGGACAGGGCAGGCACAGATACGCAGTATTTT
TRBV5-1	few	TRBJ2-5	TRBD2	CASKSGTNAETQYF	TGCGCCAGCAAGAGCGGGACTAACGCGGAGACCCAGTACTTC
TRBV5-1	many	TRBJ2-5	-	CASSNGQFQGETQYF	TGCGCCAGCAGCAACGGACAGTTTCAAGGGGAGACCCAGTACTTC
TRBV5-6	many	TRBJ2-6	-	CASSLSGAGANVLTF	TGTGCCAGCAGCTTGTCAGGAGCTGGGGCCAACGTCCTGACTTTC
TRBV27	few	TRBJ2-1	TRBD2	CASSLKLWASGRDEQFF	TGTGCCAGCAGTTTAAAGTTATGGGCTAGCGGGAGAGATGAGCAGTTCTTC
TRBV12-3/TRBV12-4	many	TRBJ2-1	-	CATRPRDIYNEQFF	TGTGCCACCCGTCCCCGGGATATCTACAATGAGCAGTTCTTC
TRBV4-1	many	TRBJ1-4	-	CASSQGLIGATNEKLFF	TGCGCCAGCAGCCAAGGTCTGATAGGGGCAACTAATGAAAAACTGTTTTTT
TRBV5-1	few	TRBJ2-7	TRBD1	CASQGQPYEQYF	TGCGCCAGCCAGGGACAGCCCTACGAGCAGTACTTC
TRBV6-2/TRBV6-3	-	TRBJ2-1	TRBD2	CASSDLLAANYNEQFF	TGTGCCAGCAGTGATCTCCTAGCGGCGAACTACAATGAGCAGTTCTTC
TRBV7-2	-	TRBJ1-1	-	CASSLYARNTEAFF	TGTGCCAGCAGCTTATATGCGAGGAACACTGAAGCTTTCTTT
TRBV20-1	-	TRBJ1-6	TRBD1	CSAPDRGYSPLHF	TGCAGTGCTCCGGACAGGGGGTATTCACCCCTCCACTTT
TRBV4-3	few	TRBJ2-7	-	CASSPTGARGIREEQYF	TGCGCCAGCAGTCCTACGGGGGCCCGGGGGATTAGGGAAGAGCAGTACTTC
TRBV5-1	-	TRBJ2-1	-	CASSLFVGVVYNEQFF	TGCGCCAGCAGCTTGTTCGTCGGGGTAGTCTACAATGAGCAGTTCTTC
TRBV28	many	TRBJ2-3	-	CASSHKNTDTQYF	TGTGCCAGCAGCCACAAGAACACAGATACGCAGTATTTT
TRBV4-3	-	TRBJ1-3	-	CASSQGLGGNTIYF	TGCGCCAGCAGCCAAGGACTTGGTGGAAACACCATATATTTT